The 7 T cell receptor beta chains in this list originate from one sample, sequenced in a study of graft-versus-host responses after intestinal transplantation (dated by TCRdb to 2020 to 2022). The method behind the library was the immunoSEQ multiplex PCR assay. This immuneACCESS table, as held by TCRdb, lists in-frame sequences with V and J called but not all clones. Of the missing ones, under half trace to an unresolved V gene in checked studies; the others have no known cause. The sample table shows 60,000 or so clones, and more than 75% are seen once. Together, the top ten hold around 2.5% of the sample. Sequencing used PBMCs, obtained about 120 days after intestinal transplantation. Every receptor here comes from a human patient who received an intestinal transplant, so some T cells may come from the graft donor.

The chain employs TRBV19 and TRBJ2-1; maybe TRBD2 (6 bases). Germline CDR1 and CDR2: LNHDA and SQIVND (reference sequence). Trimming cost V 0 bases and J 5 bases, with 17 bases left between them. This CDR3 has 17 residues. In DNA, the CDR3 is TGTGCCAGTAGTATAGATGCCACTTGGGGGGTAAACAATGAGCAGTTCTTC. Residues: CASSIDATWGVNNEQFF.

The chain links TRBV2 to TRBJ2-1; perhaps TRBD2 as D (6 bases). Germline V gene data show CDR1 as SNHLY and CDR2 as FYNNEI. CDR3 length equals 13 residues. V lost 5 bases and J lost 8, with 13 bases in between. The CDR3 DNA follows: TGTGCCAGCAGTCCCGGCCCGGGGGATGAGCAGTTCTTC. Its protein is CASSPGPGDEQFF.

The chain links TRBV11-2 to TRBJ2-7; no definite D call. Trimming left V 5 bases short and J 3 bases short, with 17 bases between. Germline CDR1 and CDR2: SGHAT and FQNNGV. CDR3 size: 15 residues. The CDR3 protein is CASSITYASGYEQYF. Here the CDR3 DNA reads TGTGCCAGCAGCATTACTTACGCTTCGGGCTACGAGCAGTACTTC.

The chain links TRBV15 to TRBJ1-6; D is ambiguous. Germline loops: CDR1 LNHNV, CDR2 YYDKDF (reference sequence). V lost 4 bases to trimming and J lost 4 bases, with 14 bases between them. This CDR3 is 16 amino acids long. CDR3 bases: TGTGCCACCAGCAATCCCACGGAGGGTTATAATTCACCCCTCCACTTT. Translation gives CATSNPTEGYNSPLHF.

This rearrangement joins TRBV9 to TRBJ1-1; D may be TRBD1 (5 bases). Germline V gene data show CDR1 as SGDLS and CDR2 as YYNGEE. Trimming left V 2 bases short and J 4 bases short, with 12 bases between. The CDR3 runs to 14 residues. The CDR3 nucleotides are TGTGCCAGCAGCGTGCTCAGGGAGAGCACTGAAGCTTTCTTT. It yields the protein CASSVLRESTEAFF.

The chain is built from TRBV14 and TRBJ2-5; the D is unclear. The CDR3 has 11 residues. The germline V gene encodes CDR1 SGHDN and CDR2 FVKESK. Between the trimmed V and J ends, which lost 3 bases and 5 bases, there was a span of 4 bases. The CDR3 DNA reads as TGTGCCAGCAGCCAGACTGAGACCCAGTACTTC. Encoded protein: CASSQTETQYF.

The V gene is TRBV4-1, the J gene TRBJ2-3; 9 positions agree with TRBD2. CDR1 is MGHRA and CDR2 is YSYEKL in the germline V gene. Trimming took 5 bases from V and 0 from J; bases not matched to a gene: 12. This CDR3 region has 18 residues. CDR3 coding DNA: TGCGCCAGCAGCAACCCGACCGGACTAGCGAAGAGCACAGATACGCAGTATTTT. This encodes CASSNPTGLAKSTDTQYF.